This T cell receptor (beta chain) derives from a study of cytomegalovirus exposure and HLA in healthy donors. Study-level points and caveats: There were a few CMV-associated chains whose specificity for CMV antigens was confirmed in vitro. According to a later analysis, donors in an Asian-associated ancestry cluster reportedly had fewer N-insertions than the approximately 670-donor mean. As a later analysis revealed, the rate of TCR association differed by HLA locus, with DRB1 most and HLA-C fewest.

There are 13 residues in the CDR3. CDR1 and CDR2 from the germline V gene are MNHEY and SVGAGI. Trimming took off 2 bases at V and 7 bases at J, with 9 bases between the two ends. Nominally healthy donors provided the samples, though records likely missed some immune exposures. Amplification used 60 Vbeta primers and 13 Jbeta primers. Generated by immunoSEQ multiplex PCR, the TCRdb table keeps only in-frame clones and is missing some. Among under 200,000 clones listed, about 85% were seen once. A remark on this clone: Its antigen remains unidentified.

The J gene is TRBJ2-1, the V gene TRBV6-5; D gene uncertain. The source material was PBMCs. The origin of this receptor is a boy younger than 10 in good health and CMV-seronegative. The CDR3 coding sequence is TGTGCCAGCAGTTACCTCCTGAGTAATGAGCAGTTCTTC. Amino acids: CASSYLLSNEQFF.